Listed below are T cell receptor beta chains from one sample, sequenced in a study of T cell responses to AZD1222 COVID-19 vaccine. Here immunoSEQ multiplex PCR was the method, and the copy in TCRdb shows in-frame clones only, minus some. Of approximately 190,000 clones in the sample, 90% to 95% are singletons; the top ten hold more than 0.8%. Here the sequenced sample was peripheral blood, taken 28 days after the second AZD1222 dose. The receptors here all came from an adult who received the AZD1222 COVID-19 vaccine. Each CDR3 is given with its conserved first and last residue. The size entry is marked missing in some rows and otherwise reads once, few, many or a size class.

J gene: TRBJ1-6; V gene: TRBV7-2; clone size: -; CDR3 protein: CASSLDGQRSPLHF
J gene: TRBJ1-5; V gene: TRBV4-2; clone size: -; CDR3 protein: CASSQDAVAGQPQHF
J gene: TRBJ1-6; V gene: TRBV16; clone size: -; CDR3 protein: CASSQSRQGNSPLHF
J gene: TRBJ2-3; V gene: TRBV11-3; clone size: -; CDR3 protein: CASSFSAVGTDTQYF
J gene: TRBJ1-4; V gene: TRBV4-2; clone size: -; CDR3 protein: CASSQGRNNEKLFF
J gene: TRBJ2-5; V gene: TRBV5-1; clone size: -; CDR3 protein: CASSLNGGPIQETQYF
J gene: TRBJ1-1; V gene: TRBV7-3; clone size: -; CDR3 protein: CASSPQGQIEAFF
J gene: TRBJ1-1; V gene: TRBV2; clone size: -; CDR3 protein: CASSETGLGVAFF
J gene: TRBJ1-4; V gene: TRBV7-9; clone size: -; CDR3 protein: CASTTGQGPTHIMKKLFF
J gene: TRBJ2-1; V gene: TRBV3-1/TRBV3-2; clone size: -; CDR3 protein: CASSQVRWGGKDEQFF
J gene: TRBJ1-3; V gene: TRBV12-3/TRBV12-4; clone size: -; CDR3 protein: CASSSRNTIYF
J gene: TRBJ2-7; V gene: TRBV9; clone size: -; CDR3 protein: CASSVGPAVSYEQYF
J gene: TRBJ1-2; V gene: TRBV6-2/TRBV6-3; clone size: -; CDR3 protein: CASSAPSLDGGYTF
J gene: TRBJ1-1; V gene: TRBV11-2; clone size: -; CDR3 protein: CASSLSVTRGLYRAFF
J gene: TRBJ2-7; V gene: TRBV5-5; clone size: -; CDR3 protein: CASSLVGVLNEQYF
J gene: TRBJ2-1; V gene: TRBV5-1; clone size: -; CDR3 protein: CASSLEVVRRGPALHNEQFF
J gene: TRBJ1-4; V gene: TRBV2; clone size: -; CDR3 protein: CASSEVAPGEKLFF
J gene: TRBJ1-6; V gene: TRBV5-6; clone size: -; CDR3 protein: CASGGSPNSPLHF
J gene: TRBJ1-4; V gene: TRBV6-4; clone size: once; CDR3 protein: CASSDLRQLLNEKLFF
J gene: TRBJ1-4; V gene: TRBV10-3; clone size: -; CDR3 protein: CAISVGAGEQREKLFF
J gene: TRBJ2-6; V gene: TRBV2; clone size: -; CDR3 protein: CASSETGGTGANVLTF